What follows is one T cell receptor (beta chain) and its context. The sample is drawn from a study of blood T cell repertoires in COVID-19. About the research overall: COVID-19 samples from acute and convalescent phases originated in the United States, Italy and Spain. PBMCs, B-cell-depleted T cells, or T cells were the source of the cDNA or gDNA that made up the material.

Study processing details: Reference gene primer amplification yielded estimated nucleated cell counts. Sequenced by immunoSEQ multiplex PCR; TCRdb stores in-frame clones only, minus some. Clonal size and the V and J genes are those of that table, whereas D and trimming came from the DNA. The data show about 260,000 clones, approximately 88% seen once. CDR1 and CDR2 (germline): MDHEN, SYDVKM. Trimming pared 8 bases from V and 6 bases from J, leaving 17 bases between. The CDR3 is made up of 14 amino acids. Sequencing was performed on peripheral blood. The V gene is TRBV28, the J gene TRBJ2-1; tentatively, D is TRBD2 (9 bases). This receptor was taken from a human donor in a cohort sampled during active COVID-19. CDR3 amino acids: CASQGASGTNEQFF. Written as DNA, the CDR3 is TGTGCCAGCCAGGGGGCTAGCGGGACCAATGAGCAGTTCTTC.